These 18 T cell receptor beta chains originate from one sample sequenced in a study of blood T cell repertoires in COVID-19. Clones were read by immunoSEQ multiplex PCR, and TCRdb kept only the in-frame ones, dropping some. The sample yields about 70,000 clones, about 90% seen once. Sequences were obtained from peripheral blood. These receptor sequences come from a human donor in a cohort sampled during active COVID-19.

The chain couples TRBV18 to TRBJ2-3; D may be TRBD1 (5 bases). CDR1 and CDR2 from the germline V gene are KGHSH and LQKENI. CDR3 length: 15 amino acids. V lost 0 bases and J 1 base, leaving 8 bases between the germline ends. The CDR3 DNA reads TGTGCCAGCTCACCACCTTACAGGCGCACAGATACGCAGTATTTT. Translated: CASSPPYRRTDTQYF.

This clone came up once. The J gene is TRBJ1-3, the V gene TRBV18; 8 bases fit TRBD1. The V gene's germline CDR1 is KGHSH and CDR2 LQKENI. The V gene end was trimmed by 1 base and the J gene end by 3 bases; junction bases not matched to a gene: 5. CDR3 size: 16 residues. The CDR3 coding sequence is TGTGCCAGCTCACCACTTGCAGGGGGCGGTGGAAACACCATATATTTT. It translates to CASSPLAGGGGNTIYF. The full variable domain, its missing parts supplied by reference TRBV18 and TRBJ1-3, is NAGVMQNPRHLVRRRGQEARLRCSPMKGHSHVYWYRQLPEEGLKFMVYLQKENIIDESGMPKERFSAEFPKEGPSILRIQQVVRGDSAAYFCASSPLAGGGGNTIYFGEGSWLTVV.

The V call is TRBV9, the J call TRBJ2-2, with 12 bases matching TRBD2. Germline trimming cut 0 bases from V and 6 bases from J; bases unmatched to any gene: 9. In germline, CDR1 is SGDLS, CDR2 YYNGEE. The CDR3 consists of 18 residues. The CDR3 DNA is TGTGCCAGCAGCGTAGGCCCTAGCGGGGGGGCGGTCCCCGGGGAGCTGTTTTTT. This sequence encodes CASSVGPSGGAVPGELFF.

This rearrangement joins TRBV7-8 to TRBJ2-7, with D possibly being TRBD1 (5 bases). CDR1 and CDR2 from the germline V gene are SGHVS and FQNEAQ. There are 12 residues in the CDR3. The V gene lost 7 bases and the J gene lost 5 bases, with 12 bases spanning the gap. The CDR3 is CASTSGSHEQYF. For the CDR3, the DNA is TGTGCCAGCACTTCAGGGTCCCACGAGCAGTACTTC.

The chain joins TRBV27 to TRBJ1-1; D not certain. This CDR3 region has 13 residues. Germline-derived CDR1 and CDR2 are MNHEY and SMNVEV (reference sequence). V lost 10 bases, J lost 6 bases, and 18 bases lay in between. CDR3 in amino acids: CATQLRSSSEAFF. CDR3 DNA sequence: TGTGCCACCCAGTTACGGAGCTCCTCTGAAGCTTTCTTT.

The V call is TRBV12-3 or TRBV12-4, the J call TRBJ2-3; TRBD2 might be the D (5 bases). The V and J ends lost 7 bases and 4 bases respectively, with 12 bases between them. The CDR3 length is 13 residues. The DNA of the CDR3 is TGTGCCAGCAACCCGGGATCTCCAGATACGCAGTATTTT. Its protein is CASNPGSPDTQYF.

The chain combines TRBV7-9 with TRBJ1-4, with 8 bases lining up with TRBD1. The J segment lost 8 bases and the V segment lost 5 bases, leaving 7 bases of the junction unmatched. There are 14 residues in the CDR3. The germline CDR1 and CDR2 sequences are SEHNR and FQNEAQ (reference sequence). The CDR3 reads CASSRRQGNEKLFF. CDR3 coding DNA: TGTGCCAGCAGCCGTCGACAGGGGAACGAAAAACTGTTTTTT.

The rearrangement uses TRBV5-4 and TRBJ2-1, with TRBD2 matching 11 bases. V gave up 3 bases and J gave up 3 bases; unmatched junction bases: 2. The CDR3 totals 15 residues. The germline CDR1 and CDR2 sequences are SGHNT and YYREEE (reference sequence). The CDR3 coding sequence is TGTGCCAGCAGCTACGGGACTAGCGGCTACAATGAGCAGTTCTTC. Translation gives CASSYGTSGYNEQFF.

Sample share makes this clone medium-sized. This sequence joins TRBV5-6 and TRBJ2-5; tentatively, D is TRBD2 (5 bases). CDR3 size: 14 residues. Germline CDR1 is SGHDT and CDR2 is YYEEEE. Trimming shortened V by 4 bases and J by 1 base, and 11 bases separated the two germline ends. The CDR3 DNA is TGTGCCAGCAGCACCGGACTGGTCCAAGAGACCCAGTACTTC. Translated: CASSTGLVQETQYF.

This rearrangement joins TRBV7-9 to TRBJ2-5; 9 bases map to TRBD2. J was trimmed by 1 base and V by 5 bases; bases with no gene match: 11. There are 17 residues in the CDR3. CDR1 SEHNR and CDR2 FQNEAQ come from the germline V gene (reference sequence). The CDR3 reads CASSAGLGRGGQETQYF. The DNA of the CDR3 is TGTGCCAGCAGCGCCGGACTGGGGCGGGGGGGCCAAGAGACCCAGTACTTC.

The V and J genes are TRBV9 and TRBJ2-3; weak D call: TRBD2 (5 bases). CDR3 size: 15 residues. Germline CDR1 SGDLS, CDR2 YYNGEE. V lost 3 bases, J lost 3 bases, and 14 bases lay in between. The DNA for the CDR3 is TGTGCCAGCAGCGCGCTCTTCCGAGGGACAGATACGCAGTATTTT. It encodes CASSALFRGTDTQYF.

The rearrangement uses TRBV6-5 and TRBJ2-7; D ambiguous. This CDR3 spans 13 amino acids. CDR1 and CDR2 (germline): MNHEY, SVGAGI. Trimming shortened V by 2 bases and J by 11 bases, and 16 bases separated the two germline ends. CDR3 bases: TGTGCCAGCAGTTACAGTTTCGGCGGAGAGGAGTACTTC. Translated, it gives CASSYSFGGEEYF.

The chain has TRBV2 and TRBJ2-7; D possibly corresponds to TRBD2 (7 bases). V dropped 8 bases and J dropped 6 bases, with 11 bases sitting between them. CDR3 length: 11 residues. The germline gives CDR1 SNHLY, CDR2 FYNNEI. As DNA, the CDR3 is TGTGCCAGCGGAAGGGGGGGCGAGCAGTACTTC. This gives the protein CASGRGGEQYF.

This clone was picked up one time. The chain uses TRBV18 and TRBJ1-1; TRBD1 agrees at 8 bases. The trim removed 3 bases at V and 6 bases at J, leaving 12 bases unmatched. Looked up from germline, CDR1 is KGHSH and CDR2 is LQKENI. The CDR3 runs to 16 residues. The CDR3 loop is CASSPSGQGAVSEAFF. In nucleotides, the CDR3 is TGTGCCAGCTCACCCTCAGGACAGGGCGCAGTGTCTGAAGCTTTCTTT.

The chain couples TRBV9 to TRBJ2-5; 8 positions match TRBD2. In germline, CDR1 is SGDLS, CDR2 YYNGEE. The trim removed 2 bases at V and 0 bases at J, leaving 6 bases unmatched. CDR3 length: 16 amino acids. As DNA, the CDR3 is TGTGCCAGCAGCGTCGTTAGCGGGGCTTACCAAGAGACCCAGTACTTC. Amino acid sequence: CASSVVSGAYQETQYF.

This clone occurred once. V usage is TRBV30 and J usage is TRBJ2-7; possibly TRBD1 for D (5 bases). Germline CDR1 GTSNPN, CDR2 SVGIG (reference sequence). The CDR3 covers 11 residues. The V and J ends lost 5 bases and 3 bases respectively, with 8 bases between them. CDR3 DNA: TGTGCCTGGGACCAGGGCTACGAGCAGTACTTC. Translating gives CAWDQGYEQYF.

The chain has TRBV5-1 and TRBJ2-7; the D gene is possibly TRBD1 (5 bases). V lost 4 bases and J 3 bases, leaving 11 bases between the germline ends. Germline V gives CDR1 SGHRS, CDR2 YFSETQ. There are 13 residues in the CDR3. CDR3 bases: TGCGCCAGCAGCCCCAGGGTAGGCTACGAGCAGTACTTC. The encoded protein is CASSPRVGYEQYF.

This clone was seen a few times. The V and J genes are TRBV30 and TRBJ1-3; D remains ambiguous. Germline CDR1 is GTSNPN and CDR2 is SVGIG (reference sequence). This CDR3 spans 12 amino acids. Trimming shortened V by 0 bases and J by 8 bases, and 8 bases separated the two germline ends. The DNA for the CDR3 is TGTGCCTGGAGTGTATCCGGGGACACCATATATTTT. It is translated as CAWSVSGDTIYF.